The table lists the clone carrying this T cell receptor (beta chain) with a few counts. The antigen is unknown. CDR1 and CDR2 (germline): KGHSH, LQKENI. The CDR3 has 15 amino acids. Germline trimming cut 3 bases from V and 3 bases from J; bases unmatched to any gene: 4. The investigators reverse transcribed all of the isolated RNA, so they sequenced expressed TCRB transcripts. Here immunoSEQ multiplex PCR was the method, and the copy in TCRdb shows in-frame clones only, minus some. The table records under 350,000 clones, about 23% of them present only once. The data are from a study of beta chain features in type 1 diabetes. Study background: What patients shared with healthy donors was a similar profile of age, gender and cell yields.

Broader study findings: Shorter TCRB CDR3s, moderately but significantly so, marked every one of the four CD4+ subsets in Type 1 diabetes patients. Across patients, naive, central memory and Treg TCRB repertoires exhibited apparently greater similarity than was observed across healthy donors.

The material sequenced was naive CD4+ T cells from blood. The chain has TRBV18 and TRBJ2-1; 8 nucleotides match TRBD2. The sequence derives from a young woman with type 1 diabetes. CDR3 protein: CASSPPGTSYNEQFF. DNA of the CDR3: TGTGCCAGCTCACCCCCCGGGACTAGCTACAATGAGCAGTTCTTC. Variable domain in full (rest from reference TRBV18 and TRBJ2-1): NAGVMQNPRHLVRRRGQEARLRCSPMKGHSHVYWYRQLPEEGLKFMVYLQKENIIDESGMPKERFSAEFPKEGPSILRIQQVVRGDSAAYFCASSPPGTSYNEQFFGPGTRLTVL.